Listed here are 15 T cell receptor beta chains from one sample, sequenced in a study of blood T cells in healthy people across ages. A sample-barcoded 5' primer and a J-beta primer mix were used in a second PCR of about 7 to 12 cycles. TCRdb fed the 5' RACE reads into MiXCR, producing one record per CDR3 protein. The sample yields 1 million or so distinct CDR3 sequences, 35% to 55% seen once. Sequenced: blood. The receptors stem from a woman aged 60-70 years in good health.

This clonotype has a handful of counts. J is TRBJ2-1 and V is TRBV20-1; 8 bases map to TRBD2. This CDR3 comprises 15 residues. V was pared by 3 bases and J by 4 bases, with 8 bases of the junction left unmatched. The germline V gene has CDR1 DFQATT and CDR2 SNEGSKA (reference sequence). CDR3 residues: CSARSVAGGYNEQFF. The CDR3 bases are TGCAGTGCTAGGAGCGTGGCGGGAGGTTACAATGAGCAGTTCTTC.

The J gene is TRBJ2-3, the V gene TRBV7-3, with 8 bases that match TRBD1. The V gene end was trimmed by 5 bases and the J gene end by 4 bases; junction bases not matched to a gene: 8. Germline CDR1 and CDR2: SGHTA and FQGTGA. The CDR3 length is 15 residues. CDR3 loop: CASSQAQGAADTQYF. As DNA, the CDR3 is TGTGCCAGCAGCCAAGCCCAGGGGGCAGCAGATACGCAGTATTTT.

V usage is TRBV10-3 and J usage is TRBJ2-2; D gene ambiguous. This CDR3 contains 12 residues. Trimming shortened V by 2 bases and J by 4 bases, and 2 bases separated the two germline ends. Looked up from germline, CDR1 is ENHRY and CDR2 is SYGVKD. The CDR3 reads CAISEGTGELFF. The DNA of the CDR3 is TGTGCCATCAGTGAGGGCACCGGGGAGCTGTTTTTT.

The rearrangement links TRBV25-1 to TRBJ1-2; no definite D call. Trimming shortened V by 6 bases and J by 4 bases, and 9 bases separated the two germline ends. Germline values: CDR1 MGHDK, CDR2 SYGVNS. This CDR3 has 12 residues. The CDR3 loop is CASRQGFYGYTF. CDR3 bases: TGTGCCAGCAGGCAAGGTTTCTATGGCTACACCTTC.

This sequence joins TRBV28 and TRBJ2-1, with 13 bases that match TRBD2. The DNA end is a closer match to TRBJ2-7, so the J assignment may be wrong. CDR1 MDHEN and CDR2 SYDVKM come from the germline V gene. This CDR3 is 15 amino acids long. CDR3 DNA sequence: TGTGCCAGCAGTTGGACTAGCGGGGGATACAATGAGCAGTACTTC. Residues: CASSWTSGGYNEQYF.

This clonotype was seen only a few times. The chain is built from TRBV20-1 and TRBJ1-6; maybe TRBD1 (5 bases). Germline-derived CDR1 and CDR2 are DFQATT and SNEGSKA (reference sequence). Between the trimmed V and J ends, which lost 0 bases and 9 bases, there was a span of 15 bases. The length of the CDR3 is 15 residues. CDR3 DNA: TGCAGTGCTAGAGATTTGGGGGTTCCGGGTTCACCCCTCCACTTT. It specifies CSARDLGVPGSPLHF.

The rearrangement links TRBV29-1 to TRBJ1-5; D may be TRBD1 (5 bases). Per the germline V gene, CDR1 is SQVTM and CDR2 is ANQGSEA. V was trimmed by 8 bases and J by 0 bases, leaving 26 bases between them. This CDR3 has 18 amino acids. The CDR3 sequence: CSPVPGQHGRYSNQPQHF. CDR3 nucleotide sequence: TGCAGCCCCGTGCCAGGGCAACACGGACGCTATAGCAATCAGCCCCAGCATTTT.

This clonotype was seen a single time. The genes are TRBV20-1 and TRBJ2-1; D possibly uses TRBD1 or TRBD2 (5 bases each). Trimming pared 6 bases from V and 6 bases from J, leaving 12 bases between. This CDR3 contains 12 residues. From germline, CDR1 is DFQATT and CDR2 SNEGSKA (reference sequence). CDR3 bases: TGCAGTGCCGGGACCCCCAGCAATGAGCAGTTCTTC. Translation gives CSAGTPSNEQFF.

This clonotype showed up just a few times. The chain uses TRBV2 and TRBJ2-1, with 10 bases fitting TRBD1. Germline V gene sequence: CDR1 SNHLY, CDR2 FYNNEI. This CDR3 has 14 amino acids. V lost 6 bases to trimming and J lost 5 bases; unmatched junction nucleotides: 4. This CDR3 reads CASRVGTGDNEQFF. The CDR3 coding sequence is TGTGCCAGCAGAGTCGGGACAGGGGACAATGAGCAGTTCTTC.

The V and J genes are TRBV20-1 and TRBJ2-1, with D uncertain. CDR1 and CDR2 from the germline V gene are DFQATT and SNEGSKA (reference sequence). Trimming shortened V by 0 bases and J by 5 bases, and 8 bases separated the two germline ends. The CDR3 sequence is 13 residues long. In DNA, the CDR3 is TGCAGTGCTAGAGATCGGAGTCACAATGAGCAGTTCTTC. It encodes CSARDRSHNEQFF.

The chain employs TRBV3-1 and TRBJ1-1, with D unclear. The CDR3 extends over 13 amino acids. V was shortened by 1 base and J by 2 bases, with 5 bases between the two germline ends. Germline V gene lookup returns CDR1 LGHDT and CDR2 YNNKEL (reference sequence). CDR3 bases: TGTGCCAGCAGCCAAGGGTTTAACACTGAAGCTTTCTTT. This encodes CASSQGFNTEAFF.

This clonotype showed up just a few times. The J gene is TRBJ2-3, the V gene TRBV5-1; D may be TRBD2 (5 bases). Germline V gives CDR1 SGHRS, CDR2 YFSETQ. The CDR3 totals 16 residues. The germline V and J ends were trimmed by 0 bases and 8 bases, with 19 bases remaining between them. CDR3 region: CASSLGREGVAVTQYF. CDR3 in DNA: TGCGCCAGCAGCTTGGGACGGGAAGGTGTTGCAGTTACGCAGTATTTT.

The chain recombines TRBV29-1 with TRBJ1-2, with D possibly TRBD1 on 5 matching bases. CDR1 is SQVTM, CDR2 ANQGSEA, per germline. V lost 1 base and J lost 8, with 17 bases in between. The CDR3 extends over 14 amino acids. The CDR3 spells CSVEGPGTRLGYTF. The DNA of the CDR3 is TGCAGCGTTGAAGGTCCAGGGACGCGGCTGGGCTACACCTTC.

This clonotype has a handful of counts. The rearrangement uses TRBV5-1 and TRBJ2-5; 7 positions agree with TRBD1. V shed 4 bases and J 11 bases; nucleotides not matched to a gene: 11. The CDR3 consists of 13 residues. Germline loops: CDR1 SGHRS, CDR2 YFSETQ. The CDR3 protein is CASSVTGVSEQYF. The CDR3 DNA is TGCGCCAGCAGCGTCACAGGGGTATCAGAGCAGTACTTC.

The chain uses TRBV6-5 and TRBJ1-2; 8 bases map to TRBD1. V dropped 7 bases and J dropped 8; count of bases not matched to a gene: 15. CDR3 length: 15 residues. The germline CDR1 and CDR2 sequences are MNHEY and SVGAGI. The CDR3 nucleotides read TGTGCCAGCACCCCTACCGAGACAGGGGTGGGCGGCTACACCTTC. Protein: CASTPTETGVGGYTF.